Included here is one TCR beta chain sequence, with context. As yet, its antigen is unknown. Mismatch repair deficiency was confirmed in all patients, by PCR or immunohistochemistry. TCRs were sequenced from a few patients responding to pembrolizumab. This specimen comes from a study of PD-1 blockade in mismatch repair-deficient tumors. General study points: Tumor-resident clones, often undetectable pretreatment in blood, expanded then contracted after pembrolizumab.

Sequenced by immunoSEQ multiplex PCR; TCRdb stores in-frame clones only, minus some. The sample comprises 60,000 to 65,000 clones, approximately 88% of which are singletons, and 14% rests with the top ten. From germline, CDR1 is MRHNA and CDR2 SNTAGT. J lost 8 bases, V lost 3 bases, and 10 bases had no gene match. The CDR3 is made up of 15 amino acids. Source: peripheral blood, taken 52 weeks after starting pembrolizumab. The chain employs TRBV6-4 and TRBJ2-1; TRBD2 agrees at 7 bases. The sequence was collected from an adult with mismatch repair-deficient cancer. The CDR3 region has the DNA TGTGCCAGCAGTGATACCGTTGGCCGGGGGGATGAGCAGTTCTTC. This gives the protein CASSDTVGRGDEQFF.